These 10 T cell receptor beta chains originate from one sample sequenced in a study of shared clonotypes between healthy human individuals. TCRdb keeps only in-frame clones here, not all; method: immunoSEQ multiplex PCR. The table has about 2.4 million clones, around 94% seen once; the top ten hold roughly 0.15%. Sequenced input: naive CD4+ T cells sorted from blood. The subset is: CD45RA+ positively selected. The receptors were sampled from a man aged 18 to 29 in good health.

V is TRBV2 and J is TRBJ2-7; D is unclear. Germline values: CDR1 SNHLY, CDR2 FYNNEI. Trimming took 4 bases from V and 2 from J, leaving 6 bases between them. The CDR3 contains 12 residues. CDR3 DNA: TGTGCCAGCAGTGTGGTAGCCTACGAGCAGTACTTC. This codes for CASSVVAYEQYF. Looking up the rest from reference TRBV2 and TRBJ2-7 gives the full variable domain: EPEVTQTPSHQVTQMGQEVILRCVPISNHLYFYWYRQILGQKVEFLVSFYNNEISEKSEIFDDQFSVERPDGSNFTLKIRSTKLEDSAMYFCASSVVAYEQYFGPGTRLTVT.

DNA of the CDR3: TGTGCCAGCAGTGGGGCAGGGCTGTCTAACTATGGCTACACCTTC. Amino acid sequence: CASSGAGLSNYGYTF. The chain combines TRBV6-1 with TRBJ1-2; maybe TRBD1 (5 bases). From germline, CDR1 is MNHNS and CDR2 SASEGT. The CDR3 covers 15 residues. Between the trimmed V and J ends, which lost 4 bases and 0 bases, there was a span of 12 bases.

For the CDR3, the DNA is TGTGCCAGCAGCCCGGGGCGGACTCTGGTCTACGAGCAGTACTTC. Amino acids: CASSPGRTLVYEQYF. This chain joins TRBV7-9 and TRBJ2-7; D could derive from TRBD1 or TRBD2 (5 bases each). V was pared by 5 bases and J by 3 bases, with 17 bases between. The CDR3 has 15 amino acids. CDR1 and CDR2 from the germline V gene are SEHNR and FQNEAQ (reference sequence).

The V gene is TRBV4-2, the J gene TRBJ1-3; D may be TRBD1 (6 bases). In germline, CDR1 is LGHNA, CDR2 YNFKEQ. Trimming removed 5 bases from V and 4 bases from J, with 6 bases in between. The CDR3 totals 12 residues. CDR3 protein: CASSTGGNTIYF. The CDR3, as DNA: TGTGCCAGCAGCACAGGGGGAAACACCATATATTTT.

CDR3 coding DNA: TGTGCCATCAGTCCGGACAGGAACACCGGGGAGCTGTTTTTT. Translation: CAISPDRNTGELFF. This chain joins TRBV10-3 and TRBJ2-2; D may be TRBD1 (6 bases). Germline V gives CDR1 ENHRY, CDR2 SYGVKD. CDR3 length: 14 amino acids. Trimming removed 5 bases at V and 1 base at J, with 8 bases between.

The chain couples TRBV29-1 to TRBJ1-1; D is unresolved. CDR1 is SQVTM, CDR2 ANQGSEA, per germline. The CDR3 is made up of 14 amino acids. Deletions cut 4 bases from V and 1 base from J, with 13 bases between. CDR3 in amino acids: CSVVFYRANTEAFF. The DNA for the CDR3 is TGCAGCGTTGTCTTTTACCGAGCGAACACTGAAGCTTTCTTT.

Concerning this clone: The junction departs from germline at one end; a sequencing error may be responsible. CDR3 in DNA: TGTGCCAGCAGCCCCCTTGGGACAGGGGTGGTGCCGGTCGACTTC. This gives the protein CASSPLGTGVVPVDF. The chain employs TRBV14 and TRBJ2-7; 10 bases map to TRBD1. CDR3 length equals 15 residues. Germline CDR1 and CDR2: SGHDN and FVKESK.

The chain couples TRBV5-1 to TRBJ2-7; a weak D match, TRBD2 (5 bases). Looked up from germline, CDR1 is SGHRS and CDR2 is YFSETQ. With 0 bases removed from V and 6 bases from J, the gap between germline ends came to 22 bases. CDR3 length: 17 residues. CDR3 protein: CASSLESSPSMVGEQYF. The CDR3, as DNA: TGCGCCAGCAGCTTGGAGTCTAGCCCTTCCATGGTTGGCGAGCAGTACTTC. Drawing the rest from reference TRBV5-1 and TRBJ2-7, the complete variable domain is KAGVTQTPRYLIKTRGQQVTLSCSPISGHRSVSWYQQTPGQGLQFLFEYFSETQRNKGNFPGRFSGRQFSNSRSEMNVSTLELGDSALYLCASSLESSPSMVGEQYFGPGTRLTVT.

This sequence joins TRBV28 and TRBJ2-3; a weak D match, TRBD2 (7 bases). The V gene's germline CDR1 is MDHEN and CDR2 SYDVKM. The V end was cut by 2 bases, the J end by 5 bases, with 11 bases between. The length of the CDR3 is 14 residues. The CDR3 DNA sequence: TGTGCCAGCAGTTTAGCGGGGGCGGAAGATACGCAGTATTTT. Its translation: CASSLAGAEDTQYF.

The V call is TRBV7-9, the J call TRBJ2-1, with D possibly matching TRBD2 (6 bases). The V end was cut by 6 bases, the J end by 9 bases, with 18 bases between. Germline V gene sequence: CDR1 SEHNR, CDR2 FQNEAQ (reference sequence). This CDR3 comprises 14 residues. The CDR3 nucleotides read TGTGCCAGCAGACGGTCGGGAGATAGGAGTGAGCAGTTCTTC. It translates to CASRRSGDRSEQFF.